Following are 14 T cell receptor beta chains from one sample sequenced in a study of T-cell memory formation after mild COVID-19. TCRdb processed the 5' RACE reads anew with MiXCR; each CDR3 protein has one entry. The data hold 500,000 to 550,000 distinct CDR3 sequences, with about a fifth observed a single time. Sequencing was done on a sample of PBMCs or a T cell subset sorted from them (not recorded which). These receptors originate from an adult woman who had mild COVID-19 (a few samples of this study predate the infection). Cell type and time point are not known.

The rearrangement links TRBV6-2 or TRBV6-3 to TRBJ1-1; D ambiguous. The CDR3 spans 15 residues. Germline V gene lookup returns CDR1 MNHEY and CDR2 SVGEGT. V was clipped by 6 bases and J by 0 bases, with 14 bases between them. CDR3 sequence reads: CASSYRRRMNTEAFF. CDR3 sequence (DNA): TGTGCCAGCAGCTACCGGCGGAGGATGAACACTGAAGCTTTCTTT.

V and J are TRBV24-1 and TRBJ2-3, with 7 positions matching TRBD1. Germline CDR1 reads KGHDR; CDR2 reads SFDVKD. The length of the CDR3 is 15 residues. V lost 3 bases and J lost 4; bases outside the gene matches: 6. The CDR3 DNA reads TGTGCCACCAGTGATCCCAAGGGGGCCTCAGATACGCAGTATTTT. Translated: CATSDPKGASDTQYF.

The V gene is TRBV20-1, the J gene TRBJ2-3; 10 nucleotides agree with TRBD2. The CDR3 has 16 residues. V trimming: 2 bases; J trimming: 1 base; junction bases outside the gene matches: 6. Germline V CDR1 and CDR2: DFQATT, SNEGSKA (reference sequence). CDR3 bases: TGCAGTGCTAGATCCAGCGGGGGGGATGGCACAGATACGCAGTATTTT. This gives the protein CSARSSGGDGTDTQYF.

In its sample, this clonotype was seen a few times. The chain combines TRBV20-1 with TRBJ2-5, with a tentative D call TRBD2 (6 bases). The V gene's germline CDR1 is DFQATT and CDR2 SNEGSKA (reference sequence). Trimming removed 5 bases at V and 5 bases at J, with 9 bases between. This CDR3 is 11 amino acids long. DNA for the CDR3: TGCAGTGCTGTCCGGGGGGAGACCCAGTACTTC. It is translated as CSAVRGETQYF.

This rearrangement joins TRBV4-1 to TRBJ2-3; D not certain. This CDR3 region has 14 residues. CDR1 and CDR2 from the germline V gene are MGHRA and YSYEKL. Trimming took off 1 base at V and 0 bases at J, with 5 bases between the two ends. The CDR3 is CASSQASSTDTQYF. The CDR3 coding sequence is TGCGCCAGCAGCCAAGCATCTAGCACAGATACGCAGTATTTT.

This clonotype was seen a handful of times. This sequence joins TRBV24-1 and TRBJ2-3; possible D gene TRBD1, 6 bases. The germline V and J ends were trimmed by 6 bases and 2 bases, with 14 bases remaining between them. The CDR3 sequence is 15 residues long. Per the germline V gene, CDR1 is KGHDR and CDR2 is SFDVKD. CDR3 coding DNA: TGTGCCACCAGTAAATTCGACAGGAACACAGATACGCAGTATTTT. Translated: CATSKFDRNTDTQYF.

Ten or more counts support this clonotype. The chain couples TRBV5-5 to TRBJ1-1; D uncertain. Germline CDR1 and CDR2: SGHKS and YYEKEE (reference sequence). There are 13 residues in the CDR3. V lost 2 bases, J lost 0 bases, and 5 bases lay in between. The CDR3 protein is CASSFRLNTEAFF. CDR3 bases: TGTGCCAGCAGCTTTCGGTTGAACACTGAAGCTTTCTTT.

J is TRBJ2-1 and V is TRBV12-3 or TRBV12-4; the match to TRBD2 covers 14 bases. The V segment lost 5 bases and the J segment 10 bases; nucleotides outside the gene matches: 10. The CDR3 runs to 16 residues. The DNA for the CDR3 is TGTGCCAGCAGTAACGCCGGGACTAGCGGGAGATACGAGCAGTTCTTC. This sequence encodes CASSNAGTSGRYEQFF.

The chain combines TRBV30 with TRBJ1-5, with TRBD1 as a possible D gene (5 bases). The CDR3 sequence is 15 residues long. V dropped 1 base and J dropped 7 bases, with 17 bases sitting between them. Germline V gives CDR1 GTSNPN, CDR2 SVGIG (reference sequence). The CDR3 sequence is CAWSEEGRPGQPQHF. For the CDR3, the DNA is TGTGCCTGGAGTGAGGAGGGCAGACCAGGGCAGCCCCAGCATTTT.

This CDR3 reads CASSQDRGGMNTEAFF. The CDR3 nucleotides are TGCGCCAGCAGCCAAGATCGGGGCGGTATGAACACTGAAGCTTTCTTT. V and J are TRBV4-3 and TRBJ1-1, with D possibly being TRBD1 (5 bases). V was clipped by 0 bases and J by 0 bases, with 11 bases between them. This CDR3 has 16 amino acids. CDR1 is LGHNA and CDR2 is YSLEER in the germline V gene.

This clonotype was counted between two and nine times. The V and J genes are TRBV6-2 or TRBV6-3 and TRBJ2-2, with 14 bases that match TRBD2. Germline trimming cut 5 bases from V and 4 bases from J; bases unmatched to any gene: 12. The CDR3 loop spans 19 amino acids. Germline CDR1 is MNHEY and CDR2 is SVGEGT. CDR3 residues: CASSPLGLAGVASTGELFF. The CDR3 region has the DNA TGTGCCAGCAGTCCCCTGGGACTAGCGGGAGTGGCGTCCACCGGGGAGCTGTTTTTT.

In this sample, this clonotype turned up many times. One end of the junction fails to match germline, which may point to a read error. CDR3 residues: CASSERETQYF. CDR3 nucleotide sequence: TGCGCCAGCAGCGAACGGGAGACCCAGTACTTC. The chain combines TRBV2 with TRBJ2-5; D uncertain. Per the germline V gene, CDR1 is SNHLY and CDR2 is FYNNEI. This CDR3 is built from 11 residues.

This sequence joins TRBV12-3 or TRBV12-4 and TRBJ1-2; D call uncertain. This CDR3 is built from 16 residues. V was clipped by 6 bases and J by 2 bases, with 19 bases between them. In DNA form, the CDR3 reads TGTGCCAGCAGGGGGTATGAGGGCGAGGAGAACTATGGCTACACCTTC. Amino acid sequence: CASRGYEGEENYGYTF.

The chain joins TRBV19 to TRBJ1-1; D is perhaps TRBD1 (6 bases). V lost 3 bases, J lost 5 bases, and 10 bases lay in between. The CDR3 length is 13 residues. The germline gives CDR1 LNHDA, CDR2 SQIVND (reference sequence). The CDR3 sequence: CASSMAGATEAFF. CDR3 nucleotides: TGTGCCAGTAGTATGGCGGGGGCTACTGAAGCTTTCTTT.